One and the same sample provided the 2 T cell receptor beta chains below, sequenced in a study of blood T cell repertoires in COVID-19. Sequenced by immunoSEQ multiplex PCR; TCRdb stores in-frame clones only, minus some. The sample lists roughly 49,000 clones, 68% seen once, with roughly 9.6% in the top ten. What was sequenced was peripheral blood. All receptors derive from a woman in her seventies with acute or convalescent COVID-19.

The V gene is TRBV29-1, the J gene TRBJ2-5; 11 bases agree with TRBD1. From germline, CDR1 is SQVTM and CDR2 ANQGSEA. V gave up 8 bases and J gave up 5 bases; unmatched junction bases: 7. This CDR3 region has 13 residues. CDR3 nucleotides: TGCAGCACCGGGACAGGGGGGTCCGAGACCCAGTACTTC. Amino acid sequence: CSTGTGGSETQYF.

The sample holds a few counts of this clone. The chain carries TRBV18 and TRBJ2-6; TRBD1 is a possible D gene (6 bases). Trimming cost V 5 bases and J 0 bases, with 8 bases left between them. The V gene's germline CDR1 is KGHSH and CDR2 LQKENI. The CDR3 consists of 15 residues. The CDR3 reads CASSTGSSGANVLTF. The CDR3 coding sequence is TGTGCCAGCTCAACAGGGAGCTCTGGGGCCAACGTCCTGACTTTC.